This entry concerns a single T cell receptor beta chain. Its antigen is unknown. Base qualities are not at hand, and no much larger clone is one base apart. The immunoSEQ Assay, a bias-controlled multiplex PCR, was used to amplify TCRbeta CDR3 regions from genomic DNA. Regarding the original processing steps: The number of nucleated cells in each sample was estimated from the amplification of reference gene primers within the assay. Sequence reads were collapsed and filtered to measure the absolute abundance of every unique TCRbeta CDR3 rearrangement. Productive Simpson clonality was computed per sample as the square root of Simpson's diversity index over productive rearrangements. Not all clones reach the TCRdb copy of this immuneACCESS table, which keeps in-frame sequences only. Checked studies attribute under half of the gap to unresolved V genes and leave the rest unexplained. V and J calls plus clone size are reproduced from that table; the DNA served to infer D and trimming. The sample has 160,000 or so clones on record, about 80% of them singletons. The ten biggest clones cover around 3.2% of the sample.

Participants in the prospective study were aged roughly 18 to 90 years, lived in under 30 United States geographic areas, and enrolled through a virtual design. To assign participants to cohorts, the prospective study relied on clinical history that participants themselves reported in a screening survey and a study questionnaire. Recovered participants in ImmuneRACE Cohort 3 were defined by two consecutive negative NP/OP PCR tests, clearance by a healthcare professional, or resolution of symptoms. In the prospective study, mobile phlebotomists collected whole blood, serum and a nasopharyngeal or oropharyngeal swab from each participant. Over a roughly 2-month period, participants in the prospective study had the option of providing additional blood draws and questionnaires. Before DNA extraction, blood samples from the prospective study were shipped at room temperature or frozen. This entry comes from a study of blood T cell repertoires in COVID-19 (TCRdb year 2020). In terms of the full investigation: Samples from collaborators originated in the United States, Italy and Spain and spanned both the acute and convalescent phases of COVID-19. The material from the prospective study consisted of cDNA or gDNA derived from T cells, B-cell-depleted T cells, or PBMCs. Deeply sampled blood TCRbeta repertoires from subjects exposed to, actively infected with, or recovered from COVID-19 were included in the dataset. A freely available public database, intended as a resource for researchers studying the immune response to SARS-CoV-2, is where the repertoires were released. The samples were drawn from the first 160 participants of the ongoing ImmuneRACE study and from some 1,300 subjects provided by 6 global collaborators. A de-identified subject ID, COVID-19 status, age in years and sex were almost always included in the sample metadata. HLA class I and class II types, where available, came from metadata supplied by the sample provider rather than from assay-based typing.

On the study overall, not on this receptor specifically: How much clinical and demographic metadata was included differed by source and by participant, and the metadata was provided uncurated.

The cysteine opens and the phenylalanine closes a CDR3 of 13 amino acids. Only the CDR3 region is kept as DNA, spanning 39 bases read in frame from base 1. Taken from the germline V gene, the CDR1 and CDR2 loops are SNHLY and FYNNEI. The trim is 3 bases for V and 5 bases for J, with a gap of 10 bases between the germline ends. The specimen sequenced was PBMCs or T cells enriched from blood (not recorded which). The TCR originated in a woman aged 55-69 years who had recovered from COVID-19. Recombination joined TRBV2 with TRBJ1-2, with TRBD1 as a weak D call on 5 bases. The nucleotides read TGTGCCAGCAGTGAGGGGCAGAGGTATGGCTACACCTTC. This is translated as CASSEGQRYGYTF.